The 8 T cell receptor beta chains below come from one sample, sequenced in a study of cytomegalovirus exposure and HLA in healthy donors. Vbeta (60) and Jbeta (13) primers were used in the PCR. The protocol was immunoSEQ multiplex PCR, while the TCRdb copy is restricted to in-frame clones and leaves out a portion. The sample includes approximately 190,000 clones, 78% seen only once; the top ten take approximately 5.4%. Source material: PBMCs. The receptors were sampled from a woman aged 30 to 39 in good health and CMV-seropositive.

This chain uses TRBV14 with TRBJ2-3, with 11 bases fitting TRBD2. This CDR3 is built from 17 residues. V shed 0 bases and J 5 bases; nucleotides not matched to a gene: 7. The germline V gene encodes CDR1 SGHDN and CDR2 FVKESK. The CDR3 bases are TGTGCCAGCAGCCAAGATCGGCTAGCGGGGGGTCGAGATACGCAGTATTTT. Its protein is CASSQDRLAGGRDTQYF. Full variable domain (missing parts from reference TRBV14 and TRBJ2-3): EAGVTQFPSHSVIEKGQTVTLRCDPISGHDNLYWYRRVMGKEIKFLLHFVKESKQDESGMPNNRFLAERTGGTYSTLKVQPAELEDSGVYFCASSQDRLAGGRDTQYFGPGTRLTVL.

The V call is TRBV15, the J call TRBJ2-2, with 9 bases matching TRBD1. The ends lost 11 bases at V and 6 bases at J; junction bases unmatched: 16. CDR1 LNHNV and CDR2 YYDKDF come from the germline V gene (reference sequence). This CDR3 is 16 amino acids long. The CDR3 spells CAAYSPGQGSSGELFF. The CDR3 DNA sequence: TGTGCCGCCTATTCACCGGGACAGGGATCTTCCGGGGAGCTGTTTTTT.

The J gene is TRBJ2-7, the V gene TRBV9, with TRBD2 matching 10 bases. The CDR3 consists of 16 residues. V lost 3 bases, J lost 3 bases, and 9 bases stayed unmatched. Germline loops: CDR1 SGDLS, CDR2 YYNGEE. In nucleotides, the CDR3 is TGTGCCAGCAGCGAACCGGGACTAGCGCCGAGCTACGAGCAGTACTTC. The encoded protein is CASSEPGLAPSYEQYF.

This clone was seen just once. The chain has TRBV2 and TRBJ1-4, with a possible D match to TRBD1 (5 bases). The CDR3 spans 14 residues. The ends were cut back, 6 bases at V and 5 bases at J, with 13 bases in the middle. CDR1 and CDR2 from the germline V gene are SNHLY and FYNNEI. The CDR3 nucleotides read TGTGCCAGCAGAACCGGGGGTGAAAATGAAAAACTGTTTTTT. Its protein is CASRTGGENEKLFF.

The J gene is TRBJ1-1, the V gene TRBV9, with D unresolved. The ends were cut back, 0 bases at V and 6 bases at J, with 15 bases in the middle. The germline V gene has CDR1 SGDLS and CDR2 YYNGEE. The CDR3 extends over 15 amino acids. The CDR3 region has the DNA TGTGCCAGCAGCGTAGACCTGGGAGGAACCCCTGAAGCTTTCTTT. Its translation: CASSVDLGGTPEAFF.

V usage is TRBV15 and J usage is TRBJ2-5, with 7 bases identical to TRBD2. This CDR3 contains 17 residues. Germline V gene sequence: CDR1 LNHNV, CDR2 YYDKDF (reference sequence). The J segment lost 6 bases and the V segment lost 0 bases, leaving 13 bases of the junction unmatched. CDR3 DNA sequence: TGTGCCACCAGCAGAGATTTGGGGGGAGGGCCCCTGAAGACCCAGTACTTC. Encoded protein: CATSRDLGGGPLKTQYF.

This chain connects TRBV7-6 to TRBJ2-5; 7 positions agree with TRBD2. The CDR3 is 17 residues long. Germline V gives CDR1 SGHVS, CDR2 FNYEAQ. The J segment lost 5 bases and the V segment lost 2 bases, leaving 14 bases of the junction unmatched. CDR3 residues: CASSLPPLGLVRETQYF. CDR3 nucleotide sequence: TGTGCCAGCAGCTTACCGCCCCTCGGACTAGTGAGGGAGACCCAGTACTTC.

CDR3 sequence reads: CASSEGWERGQYF. The CDR3 bases are TGTGCCAGCAGTGAAGGATGGGAAAGAGGGCAGTACTTC. This chain connects TRBV2 to TRBJ2-5, with D possibly being TRBD2 (5 bases). Germline lookup yields CDR1 SNHLY and CDR2 FYNNEI. V was trimmed by 1 base and J by 11 bases, leaving 14 bases between them. This CDR3 contains 13 residues.